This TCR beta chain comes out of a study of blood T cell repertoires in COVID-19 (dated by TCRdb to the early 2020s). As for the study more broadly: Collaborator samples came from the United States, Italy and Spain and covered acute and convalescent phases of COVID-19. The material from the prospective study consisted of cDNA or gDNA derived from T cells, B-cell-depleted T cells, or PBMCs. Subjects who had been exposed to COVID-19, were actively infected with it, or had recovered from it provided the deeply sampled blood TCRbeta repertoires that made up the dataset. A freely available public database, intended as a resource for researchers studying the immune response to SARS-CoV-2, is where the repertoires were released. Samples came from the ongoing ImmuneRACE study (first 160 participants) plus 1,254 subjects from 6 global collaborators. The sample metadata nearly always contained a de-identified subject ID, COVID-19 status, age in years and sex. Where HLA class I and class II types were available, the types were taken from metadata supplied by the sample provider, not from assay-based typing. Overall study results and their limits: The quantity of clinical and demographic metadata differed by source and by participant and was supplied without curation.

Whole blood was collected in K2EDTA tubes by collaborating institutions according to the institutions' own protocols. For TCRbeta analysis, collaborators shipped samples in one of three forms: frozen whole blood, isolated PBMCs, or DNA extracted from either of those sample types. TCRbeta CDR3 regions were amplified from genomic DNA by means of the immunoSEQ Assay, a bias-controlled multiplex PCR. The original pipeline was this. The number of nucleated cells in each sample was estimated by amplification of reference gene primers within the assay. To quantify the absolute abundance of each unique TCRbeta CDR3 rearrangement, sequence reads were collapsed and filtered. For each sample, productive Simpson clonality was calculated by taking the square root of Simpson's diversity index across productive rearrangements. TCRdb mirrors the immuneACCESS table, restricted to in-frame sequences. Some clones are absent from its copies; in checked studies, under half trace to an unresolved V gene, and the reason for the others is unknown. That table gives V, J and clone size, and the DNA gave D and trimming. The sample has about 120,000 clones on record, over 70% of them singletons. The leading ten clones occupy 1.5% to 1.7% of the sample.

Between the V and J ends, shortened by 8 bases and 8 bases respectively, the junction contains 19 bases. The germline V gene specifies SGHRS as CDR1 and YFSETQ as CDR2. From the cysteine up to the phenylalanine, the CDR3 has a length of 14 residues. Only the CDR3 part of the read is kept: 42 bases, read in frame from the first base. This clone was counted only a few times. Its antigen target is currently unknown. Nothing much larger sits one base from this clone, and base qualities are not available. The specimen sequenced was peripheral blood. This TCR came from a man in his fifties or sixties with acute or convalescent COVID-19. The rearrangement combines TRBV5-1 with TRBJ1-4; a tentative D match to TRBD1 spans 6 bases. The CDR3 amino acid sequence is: CARGYRVVEEKLFF. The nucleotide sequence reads TGCGCCAGAGGCTACAGGGTAGTCGAAGAAAAACTGTTTTTT. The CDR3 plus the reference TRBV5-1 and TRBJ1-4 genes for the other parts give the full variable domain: KAGVTQTPRYLIKTRGQQVTLSCSPISGHRSVSWYQQTPGQGLQFLFEYFSETQRNKGNFPGRFSGRQFSNSRSEMNVSTLELGDSALYLCARGYRVVEEKLFFGSGTQLSVL.